What follows are 31 T cell receptor beta chains derived from one specimen sequenced in a study of T cells in Graves' hyperthyroidism and ophthalmopathy. TCR beta CDR3 regions were amplified from RNA transcripts. TCR CDR3 regions were first amplified by RT-PCR with HTBI primers. TCRdb reprocessed the multiplex PCR reads via MiXCR and lists one record per CDR3 protein. The sample includes about 610,000 distinct CDR3 sequences, roughly 14% of them seen just once. Sequences were obtained from blood. The receptors shown here come from a woman aged 35 to 49 with Graves' ophthalmopathy.

This clonotype came up many times. The chain links TRBV30 to TRBJ1-5; no clear D gene. Deletions cut 1 base from V and 5 bases from J, with 12 bases between. This CDR3 has 14 residues. Germline CDR1 reads GTSNPN; CDR2 reads SVGIG (reference sequence). The CDR3: CAWSAGIGDQPQHF. CDR3 DNA: TGTGCCTGGAGTGCGGGGATAGGAGATCAGCCCCAGCATTTT.

A remark on this clonotype: This may come from a read error, since a much larger clone is one base off. The CDR3 loop reads CASSYAQGESSPLHF. CDR3 DNA sequence: TGTGCCAGCAGTTACGCACAGGGCGAAAGTTCACCCCTCCACTTT. V usage is TRBV6-5 and J usage is TRBJ1-6, with a possible D match to TRBD1 (6 bases). Trimming left V 2 bases short and J 9 bases short, with 14 bases between. This CDR3 region has 15 residues. Per germline, CDR1 MNHEY and CDR2 SVGAGI.

This clonotype turned up a few times. The genes are TRBV20-1 and TRBJ2-7; weak D call: TRBD2 (6 bases). Trimming removed 1 base at V and 2 bases at J, with 12 bases between. CDR3 size: 14 residues. Germline V gives CDR1 DFQATT, CDR2 SNEGSKA (reference sequence). This chain's CDR3 is CSARASRDPYEQYF. The CDR3 region has the DNA TGCAGTGCTAGAGCATCGCGGGATCCCTACGAGCAGTACTTC.

This clonotype was counted many times. The chain carries TRBV12-3 or TRBV12-4 and TRBJ1-2; possibly TRBD1 for D (5 bases). The CDR3 is made up of 15 amino acids. Trimming pared 6 bases from V and 13 bases from J, leaving 27 bases between. DNA for the CDR3: TGTGCCAGCAGGCCTACAGACATCCAGGGAGGGGTCCTCACCTTC. It translates to CASRPTDIQGGVLTF.

This clonotype was counted between two and nine times. This chain joins TRBV29-1 and TRBJ2-7; D gene ambiguous. The CDR3 sequence is 13 residues long. V lost 0 bases, J lost 3 bases, and 9 bases lay in between. Germline lookup yields CDR1 SQVTM and CDR2 ANQGSEA. The DNA for the CDR3 is TGCAGCGTTGAAGATCCAGGAATCTACGAGCAGTACTTC. Protein: CSVEDPGIYEQYF.

This clonotype has ten or more counts. The chain combines TRBV29-1 with TRBJ2-7; 7 bases map to TRBD2. Germline V CDR1 and CDR2: SQVTM, ANQGSEA. CDR3 size: 10 residues. V dropped 6 bases and J dropped 5; count of bases not matched to a gene: 1. The CDR3 nucleotides read TGCAGCGTCACTAGCGACGAGCAGTACTTC. It encodes CSVTSDEQYF.

At least ten counts were recorded for this clonotype. The rearrangement uses TRBV12-3 or TRBV12-4 and TRBJ2-2; 7 nucleotides line up with TRBD2. The CDR3 is 14 amino acids. Losses at the gene ends were 6 bases for V and 4 bases for J; bases not matched to a gene: 5. CDR3: CASRRLASTGELFF. The CDR3 coding sequence is TGTGCCAGCAGACGACTAGCAAGCACCGGGGAGCTGTTTTTT.

The gene calls are TRBV30 and TRBJ1-2, with D unclear. CDR1 is GTSNPN, CDR2 SVGIG, per germline (reference sequence). V was trimmed by 5 bases and J by 5 bases, leaving 18 bases between them. The CDR3 has 14 amino acids. This CDR3 is CAWVPPGPAYGYTF. In DNA form, the CDR3 reads TGTGCCTGGGTCCCTCCCGGGCCGGCGTATGGCTACACCTTC. Together with reference TRBV30 and TRBJ1-2, the CDR3 gives the full variable domain: SQTIHQWPATLVQPVGSPLSLECTVEGTSNPNLYWYRQAAGRGLQLLFYSVGIGQISSEVPQNLSASRPQDRQFILSSKKLLLSDSGFYLCAWVPPGPAYGYTFGSGTRLTVV.

At least ten counts were recorded for this clonotype. The chain recombines TRBV7-9 with TRBJ2-5; D is unresolved. CDR3 length: 12 residues. Germline V lookup: CDR1 SEHNR, CDR2 FQNEAQ (reference sequence). V gave up 8 bases and J gave up 4 bases, with 11 bases separating them. The CDR3 loop reads CASGVLGETQYF. The CDR3 DNA sequence: TGTGCCAGCGGGGTGTTAGGAGAGACCCAGTACTTC.

V gene TRBV20-1 combines with J gene TRBJ1-1, with 9 bases fitting TRBD1. This CDR3 contains 13 residues. The germline CDR1 and CDR2 sequences are DFQATT and SNEGSKA (reference sequence). Trimming cost V 8 bases and J 1 base; bases outside gene matches: 5. CDR3 region: CSPDRGANTEAFF. The DNA of the CDR3 is TGCAGTCCCGACAGGGGGGCGAACACTGAAGCTTTCTTT.

This clonotype came up a few times. The rearrangement joins TRBV18 to TRBJ2-7; D might be TRBD2 (6 bases). The CDR3 consists of 17 residues. V lost 1 base to trimming and J lost 1 base, with 17 bases between them. The germline CDR1 and CDR2 sequences are KGHSH and LQKENI. The CDR3, as DNA: TGTGCCAGCTCACCACGCGCCGTTAGCGGAGGATCCTACGAGCAGTACTTC. It specifies CASSPRAVSGGSYEQYF.

This chain uses TRBV30 with TRBJ2-7, with D perhaps TRBD2 (5 bases). The V end was cut by 4 bases, the J end by 4 bases, with 17 bases between. The CDR3 has 14 amino acids. Per germline, CDR1 GTSNPN and CDR2 SVGIG (reference sequence). The chain's CDR3 is CAWIVSDSSYEQYF. The CDR3 nucleotides are TGTGCCTGGATAGTTTCGGACTCCTCGTACGAGCAGTACTTC.

This clonotype was picked up many times. The chain recombines TRBV6-2 or TRBV6-3 with TRBJ1-1, with D perhaps matching TRBD1 (6 bases). The CDR3 consists of 15 residues. Germline CDR1 reads MNHEY; CDR2 reads SVGEGT. Trimming took off 5 bases at V and 10 bases at J, with 23 bases between the two ends. The DNA of the CDR3 is TGTGCCAGCAGTCGAGAACTCGTCAGGGGAGCAGGAGCTTTCTTT. This translates into CASSRELVRGAGAFF.

In this sample, this clonotype turned up many times. The CDR3 sequence: CASSPGLSNYGYTF. In DNA form, the CDR3 reads TGTGCCAGCAGCCCAGGGTTATCCAACTATGGCTACACCTTC. The rearrangement links TRBV4-2 to TRBJ1-2, with D maybe TRBD1 (5 bases). Trimming stripped 4 bases from V and 2 bases from J, with 11 bases between. Germline V gene data show CDR1 as LGHNA and CDR2 as YNFKEQ. This CDR3 is built from 14 residues.

The CDR3 DNA reads as TGTGCCAGCAGTTACCGACTAGCGGGGAGCTCTGGGGCCAACGTCCTGACTTTC. As protein: CASSYRLAGSSGANVLTF. The V and J genes are TRBV6-2 or TRBV6-3 and TRBJ2-6; 11 nucleotides line up with TRBD2. J gave up 0 bases and V 2 bases, and 3 bases lay outside the gene matches. This CDR3 has 18 residues. Germline V gene sequence: CDR1 MNHEY, CDR2 SVGEGT.

This clonotype was observed many times. V and J are TRBV28 and TRBJ2-1, with D tentatively TRBD2 (5 bases). This CDR3 has 13 residues. V gave up 1 base and J gave up 7 bases, with 8 bases separating them. Germline V CDR1 and CDR2: MDHEN, SYDVKM. Here the CDR3 DNA reads TGTGCCAGCAGTTTATTTCGGGGTAATGAGCAGTTCTTC. Amino acid sequence: CASSLFRGNEQFF.

At least ten counts were recorded for this clonotype. V and J are TRBV29-1 and TRBJ2-2, with a tentative D call TRBD2 (5 bases). CDR3 length: 14 amino acids. Per germline, CDR1 SQVTM and CDR2 ANQGSEA. The V and J ends lost 5 bases and 3 bases respectively, with 13 bases between them. This CDR3 reads CSVRQEEDTGELFF. The CDR3 DNA follows: TGCAGCGTTAGGCAGGAGGAGGACACCGGGGAGCTGTTTTTT.

This clonotype was picked up a small number of times. The chain has TRBV6-2 or TRBV6-3 and TRBJ2-7; 8 bases agree with TRBD1. J was trimmed by 2 bases and V by 6 bases; bases with no gene match: 3. The CDR3 sequence is 13 residues long. In germline, CDR1 is MNHEY, CDR2 SVGEGT. CDR3 nucleotides: TGTGCCAGCAGGGGACAGGACCCCTACGAGCAGTACTTC. This translates into CASRGQDPYEQYF.

This clonotype was found many times. An end of the junction does not agree with germline; a read error may underlie this. The V gene is TRBV15, the J gene TRBJ2-5; the D is unclear. The CDR3 is 12 amino acids. In germline, CDR1 is LNHNV, CDR2 YYDKDF (reference sequence). CDR3 DNA: TGTGCCACCAGCAGAGATAACGGAGCGCCAGACTTC. Protein product: CATSRDNGAPDF.

The chain links TRBV4-2 to TRBJ2-5; 12 bases are shared with TRBD2. Trimming removed 2 bases from V and 5 bases from J; junction bases left unmatched: 6. Germline V CDR1 and CDR2: LGHNA, YNFKEQ. The CDR3 is made up of 16 amino acids. DNA of the CDR3: TGTGCCAGCAGCCAACTACTAGCGGGAGGCATGGAGACCCAGTACTTC. Translation: CASSQLLAGGMETQYF.

The V gene is TRBV12-5, the J gene TRBJ1-4; D gene ambiguous. This CDR3 region has 14 residues. Per the germline V gene, CDR1 is LGHNT and CDR2 is FRNRAP. V gave up 9 bases and J gave up 8 bases, with 19 bases separating them. In DNA, the CDR3 is TGTGCTAGCTCTACTCCCGGGCCCATGGAAAAACTGTTTTTT. Its protein product is CASSTPGPMEKLFF.

The J gene is TRBJ1-3, the V gene TRBV9; tentatively, D is TRBD1 (5 bases). V shed 3 bases and J shed 0 bases, with 13 bases lying between them. Germline CDR1 and CDR2: SGDLS and YYNGEE. The CDR3 is made up of 16 amino acids. This CDR3 reads CASSALGGNSGNTIYF. DNA of the CDR3: TGTGCCAGCAGCGCTCTCGGGGGGAACTCTGGAAACACCATATATTTT.

V gene TRBV7-9 combines with J gene TRBJ1-1; TRBD1 matches 9 bases. This CDR3 contains 14 residues. J lost 0 bases, V lost 5 bases, and 1 base had no gene match. Germline-derived CDR1 and CDR2 are SEHNR and FQNEAQ (reference sequence). The CDR3 coding sequence is TGTGCCAGCAGCGGGACAGGGATGAACACTGAAGCTTTCTTT. Its translation is CASSGTGMNTEAFF.

There are many counts of this clonotype. The V gene is TRBV6-1, the J gene TRBJ1-1; perhaps TRBD1 as D (5 bases). The germline V and J ends were trimmed by 5 bases and 5 bases, with 12 bases remaining between them. The V gene's germline CDR1 is MNHNS and CDR2 SASEGT. This CDR3 is built from 13 residues. The CDR3 DNA reads TGTGCCAGCAGTCGAGGGACTCGGACTGAAGCTTTCTTT. Translation gives CASSRGTRTEAFF.

The chain uses TRBV19 and TRBJ1-1, with a weak D call TRBD1 (5 bases). V lost 10 bases and J lost 1, with 13 bases in between. The CDR3 length is 13 residues. Germline V gene data show CDR1 as LNHDA and CDR2 as SQIVND (reference sequence). The CDR3, as DNA: TGTGCCACCTCGGACATATCGAACACTGAAGCTTTCTTT. This sequence encodes CATSDISNTEAFF.

This clonotype was detected only a few times. The rearrangement uses TRBV6-1 and TRBJ2-5, with 7 positions matching TRBD1. V lost 9 bases, J lost 2 bases, and 9 bases stayed unmatched. The CDR3 runs 14 residues. Germline V gives CDR1 MNHNS, CDR2 SASEGT. The CDR3 nucleotides read TGTGCCAGTCCCAAGAGGGACAGACAAGAGACCCAGTACTTC. Residues: CASPKRDRQETQYF.

In this sample, this clonotype turned up many times. The DNA for the CDR3 is TGTGCCAGCAGTTTGGGGCCATCGTGGACAGACTACGAGCAGTACTTC. Translating it yields CASSLGPSWTDYEQYF. This chain joins TRBV27 and TRBJ2-7; D is possibly TRBD1 (6 bases). The CDR3 sequence is 16 residues long. Trimming shortened V by 3 bases and J by 3 bases, and 18 bases separated the two germline ends. CDR1 is MNHEY and CDR2 is SMNVEV in the germline V gene (reference sequence).

This clonotype was picked up a small number of times. The V call is TRBV20-1, the J call TRBJ2-5; D is perhaps TRBD2 (6 bases). V lost 5 bases and J 4 bases, leaving 23 bases between the germline ends. Germline-derived CDR1 and CDR2 are DFQATT and SNEGSKA (reference sequence). The CDR3 is 16 amino acids. The CDR3 here is CSAPPGRWKGGETQYF. CDR3 nucleotides: TGCAGTGCTCCGCCGGGGAGGTGGAAGGGTGGAGAGACCCAGTACTTC.

This clonotype was counted at least ten times. This rearrangement joins TRBV10-2 to TRBJ2-7; D is possibly TRBD2 (5 bases). The V and J ends lost 0 bases and 6 bases respectively, with 9 bases between them. This CDR3 comprises 13 residues. CDR1 WSHSY and CDR2 SAAADI come from the germline V gene. CDR3 nucleotides: TGCGCCAGCAGTGAGTCGACGGGGTCCGAGCAGTACTTC. This codes for CASSESTGSEQYF.

This clonotype was detected many times. One base away lies a much larger clone, so this may be a sequencing read error. The CDR3 sequence: CASSHLGQGYEQYF. CDR3 DNA sequence: TGTGCCAGCAGCCATCTGGGACAGGGGTACGAGCAGTACTTC. The chain recombines TRBV6-1 with TRBJ2-7; 10 nucleotides agree with TRBD1. J gave up 4 bases and V 6 bases, and 6 bases lay outside the gene matches. Germline V gene lookup returns CDR1 MNHNS and CDR2 SASEGT. This CDR3 region has 14 residues.

The V call is TRBV10-3, the J call TRBJ2-5; D uncertain. Per germline, CDR1 ENHRY and CDR2 SYGVKD. With 0 bases removed from V and 5 bases from J, the gap between germline ends came to 7 bases. CDR3 length equals 13 residues. The CDR3, as DNA: TGTGCCATCAGTGAGTCGGGCATGGAGACCCAGTACTTC. It is translated as CAISESGMETQYF.